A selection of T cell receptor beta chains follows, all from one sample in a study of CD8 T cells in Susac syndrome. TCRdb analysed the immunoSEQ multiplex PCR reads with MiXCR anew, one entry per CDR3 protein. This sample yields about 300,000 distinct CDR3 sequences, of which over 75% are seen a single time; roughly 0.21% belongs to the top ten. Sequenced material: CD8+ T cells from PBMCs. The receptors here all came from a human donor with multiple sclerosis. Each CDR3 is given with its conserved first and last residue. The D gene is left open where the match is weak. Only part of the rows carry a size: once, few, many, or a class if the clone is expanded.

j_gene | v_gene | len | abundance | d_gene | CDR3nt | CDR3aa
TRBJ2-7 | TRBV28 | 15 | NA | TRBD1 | TGTGCCAGCAGTCTTCTCTCAATCAGGGGGAACGAGCAGTACTTC | CASSLLSIRGNEQYF
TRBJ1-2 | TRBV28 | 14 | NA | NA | TGTGCCAGCAGTTTAAGGGGAATCGGGGCTGGCTACACCTTC | CASSLRGIGAGYTF
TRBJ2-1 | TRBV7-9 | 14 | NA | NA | TGTGCCAGCAGTGGAGCGGTCTCCTACAATGAGCAGTTCTTC | CASSGAVSYNEQFF
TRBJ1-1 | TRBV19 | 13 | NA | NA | TGTGCCAGTAGATCCGGCGGGAACACTGAAGCTTTCTTT | CASRSGGNTEAFF
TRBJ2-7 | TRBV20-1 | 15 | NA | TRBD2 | TGCAGTGCCAGAGTTCGCAGGACTAGCCTCTACGAGCAGTACTTC | CSARVRRTSLYEQYF
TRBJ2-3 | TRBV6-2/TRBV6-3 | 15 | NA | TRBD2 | TGTGCCAGCAGTTTACTAGCGGGAGGCCCAGATACGCAGTATTTT | CASSLLAGGPDTQYF
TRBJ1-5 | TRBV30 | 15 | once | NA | TGTGCCTGGAGTGAGGGAGGCCTCTTAGGTCAGCCCCAGCATTTT | CAWSEGGLLGQPQHF
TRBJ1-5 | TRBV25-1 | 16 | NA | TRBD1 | TGTGCCAGCAGTTCAGGGACAGGAATTAGCAATCAGCCCCAGCATTTT | CASSSGTGISNQPQHF
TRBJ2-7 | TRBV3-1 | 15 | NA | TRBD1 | TGTGCCAGCAGCCAAAGACAGGGGAGCTCCTACGAGCAGTACTTC | CASSQRQGSSYEQYF
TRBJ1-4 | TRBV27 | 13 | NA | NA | TGTGCCAGCAGTCCCCAGGGCGGGGAAAAACTGTTTTTT | CASSPQGGEKLFF
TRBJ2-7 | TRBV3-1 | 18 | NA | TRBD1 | TGTGCCAGCAGCCAACGGACAGGGGACCTCACTAAGACCTACGAGCAGTACTTC | CASSQRTGDLTKTYEQYF
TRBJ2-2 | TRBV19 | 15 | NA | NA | TGTGCCAGTAGTATCGGCGGGGTGAACACCGGGGAGCTGTTTTTT | CASSIGGVNTGELFF
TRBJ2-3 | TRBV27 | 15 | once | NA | TGTGCCAGCAGTTTTGGGGCTAGCCTTCAAGATACGCAGTATTTT | CASSFGASLQDTQYF
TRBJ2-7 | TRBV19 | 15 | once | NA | TGTGCCAGTAGTATAGCGGCAGGGTATGCCTACGAGCAGTACTTC | CASSIAAGYAYEQYF
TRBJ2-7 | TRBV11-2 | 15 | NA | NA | TGTGCCAGCAGCTTCGGGGTCTTATCATTCTACGAGCAGTACTTC | CASSFGVLSFYEQYF
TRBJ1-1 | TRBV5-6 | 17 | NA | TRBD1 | TGTGCCAGCAGCCCCGGAGGGGGCCTCTCTAGGCGCACTGAAGCTTTCTTT | CASSPGGGLSRRTEAFF
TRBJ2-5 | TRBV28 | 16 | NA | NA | TGTGCCAGCAGTTTTGGGCTAGCAGCCGTCCAAGAGACCCAGTACTTC | CASSFGLAAVQETQYF
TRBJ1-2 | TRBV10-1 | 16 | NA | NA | TGCGCCAGCTGCGGGGTCAACAGGGAAACTGACTATGGCTACACCTTC | CASCGVNRETDYGYTF
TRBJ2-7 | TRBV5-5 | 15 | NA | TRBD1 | TGTGCCAGCAGCCCCGGTCAGGGGGATCCCTACGAGCAGTACTTC | CASSPGQGDPYEQYF
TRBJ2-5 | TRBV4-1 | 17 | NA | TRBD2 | TGCGCCAGCAGCCAAGATCCGGTAGCGGGAGTACAAGAGACCCAGTACTTC | CASSQDPVAGVQETQYF
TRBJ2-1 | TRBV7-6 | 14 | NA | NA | TGTGCCAGCAGCTTATTTCCTAGGTCAGGCGAGCAGTTCTTC | CASSLFPRSGEQFF
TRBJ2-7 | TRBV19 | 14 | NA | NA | TGTGCCAGTAGTATCTCCAGCAGTACCTACGAGCAGTACTTC | CASSISSSTYEQYF
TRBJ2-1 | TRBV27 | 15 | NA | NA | TGTGCCAGCAGTTTAGCGGGTCCCCTATACAATGAGCAGTTCTTC | CASSLAGPLYNEQFF
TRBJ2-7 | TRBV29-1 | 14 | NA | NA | TGCAGCGTTGAGGGTAGTGGACCCCCCTACGAGCAGTACTTC | CSVEGSGPPYEQYF
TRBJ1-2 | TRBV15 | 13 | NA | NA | TGTGCCACCAGCAGAGATGGAAACCCTGGCTACACCTTC | CATSRDGNPGYTF
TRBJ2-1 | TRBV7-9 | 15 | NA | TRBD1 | TGTGCCAGCAGCAGGGGACAGGGTAATTACAATGAGCAGTTCTTC | CASSRGQGNYNEQFF
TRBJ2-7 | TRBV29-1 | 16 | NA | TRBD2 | TGCAGCGTTGAAGGGCGAGAGGGAGGGCCGGGGGACGAGCAGTACTTC | CSVEGREGGPGDEQYF
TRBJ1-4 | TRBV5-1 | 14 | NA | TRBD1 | TGCGCCAGCAGCTTGGGACAGGGCCCTGAAAAACTGTTTTTT | CASSLGQGPEKLFF
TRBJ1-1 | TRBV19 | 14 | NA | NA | TGTGCCAGTACGTTCGTCTCCCTCGGGACTGAAGCTTTCTTT | CASTFVSLGTEAFF
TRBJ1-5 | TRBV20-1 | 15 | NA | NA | TGCAGTGCTAGAGATCCCCAAGGAAGGGGTCAGCCCCAGCATTTT | CSARDPQGRGQPQHF
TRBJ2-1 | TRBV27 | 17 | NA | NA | TGTGCCAGCAGTGCCTCACCGGGCCCAGGGGAGGGCAATGAGCAGTTCTTC | CASSASPGPGEGNEQFF
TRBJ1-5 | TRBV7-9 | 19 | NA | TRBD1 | TGTGCCAGCAGCTTAGTGGTTGCCCCTGGGGGACAGGGCGGTCAGCCCCAGCATTTT | CASSLVVAPGGQGGQPQHF
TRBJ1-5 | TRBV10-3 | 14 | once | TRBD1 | TGTGCCATCAGTGAGTGGACAGGGGGACAGCCCCAGCATTTT | CAISEWTGGQPQHF
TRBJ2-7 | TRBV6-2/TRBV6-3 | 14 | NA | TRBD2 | TGTGCCAGCAGTTACTCGACTCGGGGGGGTGAGCAGTACTTC | CASSYSTRGGEQYF
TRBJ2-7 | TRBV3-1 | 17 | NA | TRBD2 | TGTGCCAGCAGCCAAGATGTTCGGGGACTAGGGGCCTACGAGCAGTACTTC | CASSQDVRGLGAYEQYF
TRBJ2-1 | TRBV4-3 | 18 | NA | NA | TGCGCCAGCAGCCATTTGGGGCGGGCCAGCGGAATATACAATGAGCAGTTCTTC | CASSHLGRASGIYNEQFF
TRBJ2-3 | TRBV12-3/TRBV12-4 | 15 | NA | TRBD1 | TGTGCCAGCAGTTTAGAGAGGGGGCACACAGATACGCAGTATTTT | CASSLERGHTDTQYF
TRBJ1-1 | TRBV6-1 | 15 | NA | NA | TGTGCCAGCAGTGAACAGGGGTTGGGGAACACTGAAGCTTTCTTT | CASSEQGLGNTEAFF
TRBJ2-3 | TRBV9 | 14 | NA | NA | TGTGCCAGCAGTGACCCGGGGACTTCCATGACGCAGTATTTT | CASSDPGTSMTQYF
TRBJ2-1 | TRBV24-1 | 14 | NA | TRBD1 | TGTGCCACCGCCGGCGAGACAGGGGGTAATGAGCAGTTCTTC | CATAGETGGNEQFF
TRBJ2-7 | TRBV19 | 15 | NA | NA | TGTGCCAGTAGTATCGGTCCTTCTGCAAACTACGAGCAGTACTTC | CASSIGPSANYEQYF
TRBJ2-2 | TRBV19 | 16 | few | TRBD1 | TGTGCCAGTAGTATATGGGACAGGGCCGGAGTCGGGGAGCTGTTTTTT | CASSIWDRAGVGELFF
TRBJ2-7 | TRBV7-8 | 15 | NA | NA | TGTGCCAGCATCGCGAGCCGGGACTGGGACTACGAGCAGTACTTC | CASIASRDWDYEQYF
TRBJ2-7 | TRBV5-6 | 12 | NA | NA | TGTGCCAGCAGCTTAAACTACCACGAGCAGTACTTC | CASSLNYHEQYF